This T cell receptor (beta chain) came from a study of blood T cell repertoires in COVID-19. At the level of the study: T cells, B-cell-depleted T cells, or PBMCs supplied cDNA or gDNA.

Under the authors' procedure: Reference gene primer amplification gave nucleated cell count estimates. The data were produced by immunoSEQ multiplex PCR, yet TCRdb's version contains in-frame clones alone and is incomplete. The V and J calls and the clone size are those of that table, but D and trimming were determined from the DNA. The table has under 300,000 clones, roughly 82% seen once; the top ten hold 4.5% to 5%. Germline V CDR1 and CDR2: MDHEN, SYDVKM. The CDR3 is 19 amino acids. V was pared by 4 bases and J by 1 base, with 11 bases of the junction left unmatched. The source of this sequence is an elderly woman with active or convalescent COVID-19. Sequencing used peripheral blood. The V call is TRBV28, the J call TRBJ1-5; 12 positions match TRBD1. The CDR3 region is CASSSRDRGLLGSNQPQHF. The CDR3 DNA reads TGTGCCAGCAGTTCCCGGGACAGGGGGCTTTTGGGGAGCAATCAGCCCCAGCATTTT.